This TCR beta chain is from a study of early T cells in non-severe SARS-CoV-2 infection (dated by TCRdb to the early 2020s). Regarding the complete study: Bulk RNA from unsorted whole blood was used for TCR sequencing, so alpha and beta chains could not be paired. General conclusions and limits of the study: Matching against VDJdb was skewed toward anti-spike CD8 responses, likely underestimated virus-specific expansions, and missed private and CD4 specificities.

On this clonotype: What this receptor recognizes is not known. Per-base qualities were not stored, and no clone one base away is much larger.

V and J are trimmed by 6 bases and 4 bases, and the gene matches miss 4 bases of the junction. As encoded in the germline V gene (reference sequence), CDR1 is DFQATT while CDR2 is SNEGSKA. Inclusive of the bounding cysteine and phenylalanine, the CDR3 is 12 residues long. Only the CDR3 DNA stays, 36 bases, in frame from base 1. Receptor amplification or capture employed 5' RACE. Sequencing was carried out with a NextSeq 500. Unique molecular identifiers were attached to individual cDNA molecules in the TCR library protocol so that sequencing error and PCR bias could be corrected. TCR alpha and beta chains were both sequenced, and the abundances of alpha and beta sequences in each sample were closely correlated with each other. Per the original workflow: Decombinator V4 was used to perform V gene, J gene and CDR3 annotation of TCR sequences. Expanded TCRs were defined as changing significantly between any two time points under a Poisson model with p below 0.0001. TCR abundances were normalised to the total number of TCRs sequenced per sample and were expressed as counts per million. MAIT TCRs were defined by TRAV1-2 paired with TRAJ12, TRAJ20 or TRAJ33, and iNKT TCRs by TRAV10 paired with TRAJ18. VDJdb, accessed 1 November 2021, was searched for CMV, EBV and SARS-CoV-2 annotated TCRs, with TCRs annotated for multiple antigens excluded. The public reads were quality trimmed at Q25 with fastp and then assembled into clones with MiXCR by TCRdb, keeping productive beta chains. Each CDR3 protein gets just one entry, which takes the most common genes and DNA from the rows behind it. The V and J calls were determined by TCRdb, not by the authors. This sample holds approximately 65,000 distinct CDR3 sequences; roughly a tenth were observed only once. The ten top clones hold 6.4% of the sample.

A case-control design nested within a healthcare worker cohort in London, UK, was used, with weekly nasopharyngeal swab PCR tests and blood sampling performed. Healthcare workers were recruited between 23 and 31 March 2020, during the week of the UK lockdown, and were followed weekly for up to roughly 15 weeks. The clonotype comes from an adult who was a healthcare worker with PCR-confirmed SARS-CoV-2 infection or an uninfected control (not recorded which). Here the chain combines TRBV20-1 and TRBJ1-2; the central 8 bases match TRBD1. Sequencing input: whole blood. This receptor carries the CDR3 CSADRGGYGYTF. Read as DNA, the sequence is TGCAGTGCAGACAGGGGCGGCTATGGCTACACCTTC.